These 31 T cell receptor beta chains were sequenced from one sample in a study of blood T cell repertoires in COVID-19 (TCRdb year 2020). The library was made by the immunoSEQ multiplex PCR assay. As stored in TCRdb, this immuneACCESS dataset retains in-frame rearrangements with V and J assigned. A fraction of the clones does not appear; measured against another copy, unresolved V genes explain less than half of the discrepancy, and the remainder lacks a known reason. Present in this sample are about 320,000 clones, 70% to 90% of which were seen just once. The ten most abundant clones make up 6.4% of the sample. The sequenced sample consisted of peripheral blood. The receptors originated from a man in his late teens or twenties who had recovered from COVID-19.

A note on this clone: One end of the junction is discordant with germline, which a read error may explain. The CDR3 protein is CASREGAANYGYTF. Written as DNA, the CDR3 is TGTGCCAGCAGGGAAGGGGCCGCTAACTATGGCTACACCTTC. The chain carries TRBV2 and TRBJ1-2; TRBD1 is a possible D gene (5 bases). Germline lookup yields CDR1 SNHLY and CDR2 FYNNEI. This CDR3 is 14 amino acids long.

This clone was seen only once. The rearrangement links TRBV6-5 to TRBJ2-7, with TRBD2 matching 8 bases. Germline lookup yields CDR1 MNHEY and CDR2 SVGAGI. V lost 8 bases and J lost 0; bases outside the gene matches: 3. The CDR3 is 13 amino acids. For the CDR3, the DNA is TGTGCCAGCCAAGGGACTAGCTCCTACGAGCAGTACTTC. Protein sequence: CASQGTSSYEQYF.

This rearrangement joins TRBV19 to TRBJ2-5; 8 bases match TRBD2. CDR1 LNHDA and CDR2 SQIVND come from the germline V gene (reference sequence). Trimming took 4 bases from V and 1 from J; bases not matched to a gene: 8. The CDR3 consists of 16 residues. The CDR3 is CASSTRLAGSQETQYF. DNA for the CDR3: TGTGCCAGTAGTACGCGCCTAGCGGGTTCCCAAGAGACCCAGTACTTC.

The rearrangement joins TRBV15 to TRBJ2-3; 12 nucleotides match TRBD2. The J segment lost 4 bases and the V segment lost 1 base, leaving 3 bases of the junction unmatched. There are 16 residues in the CDR3. Germline V lookup: CDR1 LNHNV, CDR2 YYDKDF (reference sequence). CDR3: CATSRGTSGNADTQYF. In nucleotides, the CDR3 is TGTGCCACCAGCAGAGGGACTAGCGGGAACGCAGATACGCAGTATTTT.

The CDR3 bases are TGTGCCAGCAGCCCAGATCAGGGCCCCTACAATGAGCAGTTCTTC. Encoded protein: CASSPDQGPYNEQFF. V gene TRBV7-2 combines with J gene TRBJ2-1; D possibly corresponds to TRBD1 (5 bases). This CDR3 contains 15 residues. CDR1 SGHTA and CDR2 FQGNSA come from the germline V gene. V lost 5 bases and J 2 bases, leaving 13 bases between the germline ends.

The CDR3 is CASSGTGAGNTIYF. The CDR3 DNA reads TGCGCCAGCAGCGGGACAGGAGCTGGAAACACCATATATTTT. The gene calls are TRBV5-1 and TRBJ1-3, with TRBD1 identical over 8 bases. Germline values: CDR1 SGHRS, CDR2 YFSETQ. V dropped 4 bases and J dropped 2; count of bases not matched to a gene: 2. The CDR3 runs 14 residues.

This rearrangement joins TRBV7-6 to TRBJ1-5; 7 bases fit TRBD1. This CDR3 has 15 residues. Germline V CDR1 and CDR2: SGHVS, FNYEAQ. V shed 1 base and J 3 bases; nucleotides not matched to a gene: 3. The DNA of the CDR3 is TGTGCCAGCAGCTTAGGGACAGGAGTCAATCAGCCCCAGCATTTT. Protein product: CASSLGTGVNQPQHF.

The chain uses TRBV5-8 and TRBJ2-7, with D uncertain. The CDR3 sequence is 15 residues long. Trimming shortened V by 0 bases and J by 9 bases, and 19 bases separated the two germline ends. CDR1 and CDR2 from the germline V gene are SGHTS and YDEGEE. Here the CDR3 reads CASSLELGVTAVQYF. CDR3 coding DNA: TGTGCCAGCAGCTTGGAATTAGGAGTTACTGCCGTGCAGTACTTC.

The chain joins TRBV5-1 to TRBJ2-3; the D is unclear. Trimming took 2 bases from V and 5 from J, leaving 12 bases between them. This CDR3 is 14 amino acids long. Germline values: CDR1 SGHRS, CDR2 YFSETQ. As DNA, the CDR3 is TGCGCCAGCAGCTTCCCGGAGAATGTAGATACGCAGTATTTT. It yields the protein CASSFPENVDTQYF.

V is TRBV19 and J is TRBJ1-5, with a possible D match to TRBD1 (6 bases). This CDR3 comprises 20 residues. Trimming stripped 2 bases from V and 7 bases from J, with 30 bases between. Germline CDR1 reads LNHDA; CDR2 reads SQIVND (reference sequence). DNA for the CDR3: TGTGCCAGTAGTATACCCCAAGCCTACCGGGACACCGGCCTGTGGCAGCCCCAGCATTTT. Translated: CASSIPQAYRDTGLWQPQHF.

CDR3 in DNA: TGTGCCAGCAGCTTGACTAGCGGGGGATACAATGAGCAGTTCTTC. Amino acids: CASSLTSGGYNEQFF. This chain uses TRBV7-2 with TRBJ2-1, with 12 bases that match TRBD2. V gave up 3 bases and J gave up 4 bases; unmatched junction bases: 1. The CDR3 contains 15 residues. Germline V gene data show CDR1 as SGHTA and CDR2 as FQGNSA. Full variable domain (remainder filled in from reference TRBV7-2 and TRBJ2-1): GAGVSQSPSNKVTEKGKDVELRCDPISGHTALYWYRQSLGQGLEFLIYFQGNSAPDKSGLPSDRFSAERTGGSVSTLTIQRTQQEDSAVYLCASSLTSGGYNEQFFGPGTRLTVL.

The chain combines TRBV5-1 with TRBJ1-5; tentatively, D is TRBD1 (5 bases). V was clipped by 9 bases and J by 4 bases, with 20 bases between them. Germline V gives CDR1 SGHRS, CDR2 YFSETQ. CDR3 size: 15 residues. CDR3 amino acids: CATRAQGSGNQPQHF. In DNA form, the CDR3 reads TGCGCCACCCGGGCCCAGGGTTCAGGGAATCAGCCCCAGCATTTT.

The chain is built from TRBV27 and TRBJ2-1; 14 nucleotides agree with TRBD2. This CDR3 is built from 16 residues. From germline, CDR1 is MNHEY and CDR2 SMNVEV (reference sequence). V dropped 4 bases and J dropped 7; count of bases not matched to a gene: 6. Here the CDR3 DNA reads TGTGCCAGCAGTTGGGGACTAGCGGGAGCTCAGAATGAGCAGTTCTTC. Protein: CASSWGLAGAQNEQFF.

This clone was picked up one time. The chain combines TRBV6-5 with TRBJ2-7; 9 bases line up with TRBD1. The CDR3 runs to 15 residues. The germline CDR1 and CDR2 sequences are MNHEY and SVGAGI. V shed 5 bases, J shed 0 bases, and the junction held 5 bases outside the gene matches. The CDR3 DNA reads as TGTGCCAGCAGTCACCGGGACAGGGACTCCTACGAGCAGTACTTC. Translated, it gives CASSHRDRDSYEQYF.

Worth noting for this clone: Other DNA variants within this sample encode the same CDR3. The gene calls are TRBV7-9 and TRBJ2-1; TRBD1 matches 9 bases. The germline gives CDR1 SEHNR, CDR2 FQNEAQ (reference sequence). The CDR3 contains 14 residues. The V and J ends lost 5 bases and 4 bases, in that order; junction bases with no gene match: 3. CDR3 DNA sequence: TGTGCCAGCAGCCTCGGACAGGGGTACAATGAGCAGTTCTTC. Translating it yields CASSLGQGYNEQFF.

This chain joins TRBV9 and TRBJ1-2; D gene ambiguous. Germline V gives CDR1 SGDLS, CDR2 YYNGEE. This CDR3 comprises 14 residues. Between the trimmed V and J ends, which lost 0 bases and 4 bases, there was a span of 10 bases. CDR3 sequence: CASSVAGQTYGYTF. The CDR3 region has the DNA TGTGCCAGCAGCGTAGCTGGGCAGACCTATGGCTACACCTTC.

The gene calls are TRBV15 and TRBJ2-7; TRBD1 matches 7 bases. Germline V gives CDR1 LNHNV, CDR2 YYDKDF (reference sequence). V gave up 3 bases and J gave up 4 bases; unmatched junction bases: 6. The length of the CDR3 is 14 residues. CDR3 loop: CATSSDRVWYEQYF. CDR3 nucleotide sequence: TGTGCCACCAGCAGTGACAGGGTATGGTACGAGCAGTACTTC.

The chain recombines TRBV7-9 with TRBJ2-1; D is possibly TRBD1 (6 bases). With 5 bases removed from V and 8 bases from J, the gap between germline ends came to 10 bases. This CDR3 contains 12 residues. Germline CDR1 is SEHNR and CDR2 is FQNEAQ (reference sequence). CDR3 coding DNA: TGTGCCAGCAGCCCACAGGGCCATGAGCAGTTCTTC. It translates to CASSPQGHEQFF.

This chain joins TRBV6-1 and TRBJ2-7, with 7 positions matching TRBD1. Trimming cost V 2 bases and J 2 bases; bases outside gene matches: 3. Germline V gene lookup returns CDR1 MNHNS and CDR2 SASEGT. The CDR3 loop spans 14 amino acids. CDR3 amino acids: CASSEFGTAYEQYF. CDR3 coding DNA: TGTGCCAGCAGTGAATTTGGGACAGCCTACGAGCAGTACTTC.

The genes are TRBV7-8 and TRBJ1-1; perhaps TRBD1 as D (5 bases). The CDR3 loop spans 14 amino acids. V shed 2 bases and J shed 5 bases, with 12 bases lying between them. The germline gives CDR1 SGHVS, CDR2 FQNEAQ. The chain's CDR3 is CASSLWGGETEAFF. The CDR3, as DNA: TGTGCCAGCAGCTTATGGGGGGGGGAAACTGAAGCTTTCTTT.

This chain joins TRBV7-9 and TRBJ1-1, with D possibly being TRBD1 (5 bases). V lost 6 bases and J lost 4, with 12 bases in between. Germline V CDR1 and CDR2: SEHNR, FQNEAQ (reference sequence). The CDR3 loop spans 13 amino acids. CDR3 coding DNA: TGTGCCAGCAGTCCAGGGTACGGCACTGAAGCTTTCTTT. Translated: CASSPGYGTEAFF.

J is TRBJ2-1 and V is TRBV7-6, with TRBD2 matching 7 bases. The V segment lost 5 bases and the J segment 5 bases; nucleotides outside the gene matches: 6. CDR1 and CDR2 (germline): SGHVS, FNYEAQ. CDR3 size: 14 residues. Here the CDR3 reads CASSPSGANNEQFF. CDR3 sequence (DNA): TGTGCCAGCAGCCCAAGCGGGGCTAACAATGAGCAGTTCTTC.

CDR3 coding DNA: TGCGCCAGCAGCGACGGGGCAGGGGCCTACAATGAGCAGTTCTTC. Amino acid sequence: CASSDGAGAYNEQFF. This chain links TRBV5-1 with TRBJ2-1; weak D call: TRBD1 (6 bases). Trimming left V 4 bases short and J 2 bases short, with 13 bases between. The CDR3 has 15 residues. CDR1 is SGHRS and CDR2 is YFSETQ in the germline V gene.

To note about this clone: This same CDR3 is encoded by further DNA sequences in the sample. The chain employs TRBV18 and TRBJ1-5; 7 nucleotides agree with TRBD1. Germline loops: CDR1 KGHSH, CDR2 LQKENI. CDR3 length: 13 residues. V gave up 3 bases and J gave up 5 bases; unmatched junction bases: 1. CDR3 residues: CASSPQGDQPQHF. The CDR3 DNA sequence: TGTGCCAGCTCACCGCAGGGGGATCAGCCCCAGCATTTT.

As for this clone: Distinct nucleotide sequences in the sample also encode this CDR3. The V gene is TRBV10-3, the J gene TRBJ1-2, with D hard to call. Deletions cut 0 bases from V and 6 bases from J, with 11 bases between. Germline V gene sequence: CDR1 ENHRY, CDR2 SYGVKD. CDR3 length: 14 amino acids. For the CDR3, the DNA is TGTGCCATCAGTGAGTCAAGCGGTGGGGATGGCTACACCTTC. Amino acid sequence: CAISESSGGDGYTF.

A word on this clone: Other DNA sequences within the sample encode an identical CDR3. The chain links TRBV19 to TRBJ1-5; D possibly corresponds to TRBD1 (6 bases). V lost 3 bases and J 4 bases, leaving 10 bases between the germline ends. CDR1 LNHDA and CDR2 SQIVND come from the germline V gene (reference sequence). The CDR3 spans 14 residues. The CDR3 loop is CASSMGQGNQPQHF. In nucleotides, the CDR3 is TGTGCCAGTAGTATGGGGCAGGGGAATCAGCCCCAGCATTTT.

Regarding this clone: Other DNA variants within this sample encode the same CDR3. The rearrangement links TRBV12-3 or TRBV12-4 to TRBJ2-5; D uncertain. Deletions cut 5 bases from V and 5 bases from J, with 6 bases between. The CDR3 sequence is 11 residues long. Here the CDR3 reads CASSPGETQYF. In nucleotides, the CDR3 is TGTGCCAGCAGTCCCGGGGAGACCCAGTACTTC.

This chain connects TRBV2 to TRBJ1-4; 11 bases are a match to TRBD1. The CDR3 totals 13 residues. The ends lost 6 bases at V and 7 bases at J; junction bases unmatched: 1. Per the germline V gene, CDR1 is SNHLY and CDR2 is FYNNEI. This CDR3 is CASRGQGGEKLFF. CDR3 sequence (DNA): TGTGCCAGCAGGGGACAGGGGGGTGAAAAACTGTTTTTT.

J is TRBJ2-5 and V is TRBV7-2; D is possibly TRBD2 (7 bases). CDR1 and CDR2 (germline): SGHTA, FQGNSA. The CDR3 is 14 residues long. V lost 6 bases, J lost 2 bases, and 13 bases lay in between. CDR3 nucleotides: TGTGCCAGCAGGAACGGGGGGCTACAAGAGACCCAGTACTTC. This translates into CASRNGGLQETQYF.

This chain connects TRBV18 to TRBJ2-1; 8 bases are a match to TRBD2. Per the germline V gene, CDR1 is KGHSH and CDR2 is LQKENI. With 7 bases clipped from V and 5 bases from J, the junction kept 10 bases outside the gene matches. The CDR3 runs 15 residues. CDR3 residues: CASWGSGRLNNEQFF. The CDR3 nucleotides are TGTGCCAGCTGGGGAAGCGGGAGACTTAACAATGAGCAGTTCTTC.

This clone came up once. The rearrangement uses TRBV14 and TRBJ1-2; no clear D gene. Germline V gives CDR1 SGHDN, CDR2 FVKESK. The V end lost 4 bases, the J end lost 3 bases, and 3 bases lay between the germline ends. CDR3 length: 11 amino acids. The CDR3 region is CASSPYYGYTF. As DNA, the CDR3 is TGTGCCAGCAGCCCCTACTATGGCTACACCTTC.